These 9 T cell receptor beta chains came from one sample sequenced in a study of T cells in women clearing cervical HPV infection. Repertoires were generated with immunoSEQ multiplex PCR, while TCRdb's copy carries only in-frame clones and drops some. The sample totals 45,000 to 50,000 clones. Input material: blood buffy coat. These receptors all stem from a woman aged 18 to 75 with a cervical HPV16 infection that either progressed to CIN3+ or cleared (not recorded which).

Comment on this clone: The CDR3 is cut off 3 residues early in the read; its end comes from the germline J gene. The genes are TRBV6-2 or TRBV6-3 and TRBJ2-5, with 7 bases identical to TRBD1. The CDR3 spans 16 residues. CDR1 is MNHEY and CDR2 is SVGEGT in the germline V gene. V trimming: 6 bases; J trimming: 1 base; junction bases outside the gene matches: 11. The chain's CDR3 is CASSLFGQATQETQYF. The sequenced part of the CDR3 DNA is TGTGCCAGCAGCCTTTTCGGACAGGCGACCCAAGAGACC.

As for this clone: The CDR3 end falls 3 residues outside the read, so it is completed with the germline J gene. V and J are TRBV13 and TRBJ1-2; D gene uncertain. V was cut by 5 bases and J by 6 bases, with 13 bases left in between. The V gene's germline CDR1 is PRHDT and CDR2 FYEKMQ (reference sequence). The CDR3 loop spans 13 amino acids. CDR3 bases read: TGTGCCAGCAGCCCCGGAGGGCCCCATGGC. Protein: CASSPGGPHG. The full CDR3 reads CASSPGGPHGYTF.

To note about this clone: Read sequence stops 3 residues before the CDR3 end, and the germline J gene provides the missing end. The V call is TRBV7-9, the J call TRBJ2-7, with no clear D. From germline, CDR1 is SEHNR and CDR2 FQNEAQ (reference sequence). The V and J ends lost 4 bases and 0 bases respectively, with 13 bases between them. The CDR3 covers 15 residues. CDR3 region: CASSSLELSSYEQYF. The CDR3 bases that were read are TGTGCCAGCAGCTCGCTAGAGCTGAGCTCCTACGAG.

Concerning this clone: The CDR3 end lies 3 residues beyond the end of the read and is filled in from the germline J gene. The chain couples TRBV5-1 to TRBJ2-7; 9 positions match TRBD1. The CDR3 runs to 14 residues. Germline values: CDR1 SGHRS, CDR2 YFSETQ. Trimming took 3 bases from V and 5 from J; bases not matched to a gene: 6. The sequenced part of the CDR3 DNA is TGCGCCAGCAGCTCCTGGGACAGGGAAAACGAG. As protein: CASSSWDRENE. The whole CDR3 sequence reads CASSSWDRENEQYF.

Comments on this clone: Sequencing ends 3 residues short of the CDR3 end; the germline J gene provides the rest. The chain has TRBV6-1 and TRBJ1-5; 9 positions match TRBD1. Per the germline V gene, CDR1 is MNHNS and CDR2 is SASEGT. V lost 1 base to trimming and J lost 6 bases; unmatched junction nucleotides: 4. The CDR3 extends over 15 amino acids. The part of the CDR3 DNA that was read is TGTGCCAGCAGTGAAGGGACAGGGGAAGTTCAGCCC. Its translation is CASSEGTGEVQP. The complete CDR3 sequence is CASSEGTGEVQPQHF.

A word on this clone: Read data end 3 residues before the CDR3 end; the end is taken from the germline J gene. The genes are TRBV5-1 and TRBJ2-7, with 10 nucleotides matching TRBD1. CDR1 and CDR2 from the germline V gene are SGHRS and YFSETQ. This CDR3 is 14 amino acids long. With 4 bases clipped from V and 5 bases from J, the junction kept 6 bases outside the gene matches. This CDR3 is CASSVGTGVHEQYF. The part of the CDR3 DNA that was read is TGCGCCAGCAGCGTAGGGACAGGGGTCCACGAG.

In regard to this clone: Coverage ceases 3 residues before the CDR3 finishes, and the germline J gene fills in the end. The chain uses TRBV2 and TRBJ2-7, with 8 positions matching TRBD1. V was clipped by 7 bases and J by 2 bases; unmatched bases: 4. Germline CDR1 SNHLY, CDR2 FYNNEI. The CDR3 runs 13 residues. The chain's CDR3 is CASTGQGPYEQYF. Partial CDR3 DNA: TGTGCCAGCACAGGACAGGGCCCCTACGAG.

About this clone: The read ends 3 residues shy of where the CDR3 ends; the end is completed using the germline J gene. The J gene is TRBJ1-5, the V gene TRBV5-6, with a weak D call TRBD1 (6 bases). Germline V CDR1 and CDR2: SGHDT, YYEEEE. The CDR3 loop spans 15 amino acids. The V end was cut by 2 bases, the J end by 6 bases, with 15 bases between. Incomplete CDR3 DNA: TGTGCCAGCAGCTTCGGGGCTGGGGGCGGTCAGCCC. It codes for CASSFGAGGGQP. The whole CDR3 protein is CASSFGAGGGQPQHF.

About this clone itself: The CDR3 end falls 3 residues outside the read, so it is completed with the germline J gene. The rearrangement links TRBV7-6 to TRBJ2-1; D is ambiguous. In germline, CDR1 is SGHVS, CDR2 FNYEAQ. The CDR3 sequence is 17 residues long. V lost 1 base, J lost 0 bases, and 13 bases lay in between. The DNA read from the CDR3 is TGTGCCAGCAGCTTAGACTTGCTTTCGAGCTCCTACAATGAG. The encoded protein is CASSLDLLSSSYNE. The whole CDR3 protein reads CASSLDLLSSSYNEQFF.